This is a list of T cell receptor beta chains from one sample in a study of PD-L1 blockade in urothelial cancer. Sequenced by immunoSEQ multiplex PCR; TCRdb stores in-frame clones only, minus some. The sample contains about 43,000 clones, 70% to 90% of which appear only once. The source was PBMCs, collected around atezolizumab (anti-PD-L1) treatment. Receptor source: a woman aged 60-75 years with urothelial cancer. Both conserved end residues are part of each CDR3. D genes are given only for firm matches. Part of the rows lack a size; the others show once, few, many or a class for expanded clones.

NA	TRBV10-2	NA	TRBJ2-3	TGCGCCAGCGCGCCTAGCCGGTCGAGCACAGATACGCAGTATTTT	CASAPSRSSTDTQYF
TRBD2	TRBV19	NA	TRBJ2-5	TGTGCCAGTAGACCAAGTGAGCTAGCGGGAATTGAGACCCAGTACTTC	CASRPSELAGIETQYF
TRBD1	TRBV9	few	TRBJ1-4	TGTGCCAGCAGCGTAGCGACAGGGGGCGGAGGTGAAAAACTGTTTTTT	CASSVATGGGGEKLFF
TRBD1	TRBV5-5	NA	TRBJ2-3	TGTGCCAGCAGCTCCTTGCGACAGGGGCTAGATACGCAGTATTTT	CASSSLRQGLDTQYF
NA	TRBV7-2	NA	TRBJ1-5	TGTGCCAGCAGCCATGGACTTGATCAGCCCCAGCATTTT	CASSHGLDQPQHF
NA	TRBV2	NA	TRBJ2-1	TGTGCCAGCAGTGAAGTTTCCCGCTCCTACAATGAGCAGTTCTTC	CASSEVSRSYNEQFF
NA	TRBV18	NA	TRBJ2-7	TGTGCCAGCTCACCATTTTCCAACGAGCAGTACTTC	CASSPFSNEQYF
TRBD2	TRBV5-1	NA	TRBJ2-5	TGCGCCAGCAGCTTGACTAGCGGGGAAGAGACCCAGTACTTC	CASSLTSGEETQYF
TRBD2	TRBV18	NA	TRBJ2-7	TGTGCCAGCTCACCACCCCTGGCGGGAGGCTACGAGCAGTACTTC	CASSPPLAGGYEQYF
TRBD1	TRBV5-4	NA	TRBJ2-2	TGTGCCAGCAGTCGCCAACAGGGGGCTAGCGGGGAGCTGTTTTTT	CASSRQQGASGELFF
NA	TRBV6-5	NA	TRBJ2-2	TGTGCCAGCAGGAGGGGAGGTGGCACCGGGGAGCTGTTTTTT	CASRRGGGTGELFF
TRBD1	TRBV5-1	NA	TRBJ1-2	TGCGCCAGCAGCCCCCAACAGGGGCAGAATGGCTACACCTTC	CASSPQQGQNGYTF
TRBD2	TRBV5-4	NA	TRBJ2-3	TGTGCCAGCAGCCTAGCGGGGTTCACAGATACGCAGTATTTT	CASSLAGFTDTQYF
NA	TRBV28	NA	TRBJ2-3	TGTGCCAGCAGTTCGAGACAGAGGAATACAGATACGCAGTATTTT	CASSSRQRNTDTQYF
TRBD1	TRBV5-6	NA	TRBJ2-4	TGTGCCAGCAGCTTGGGCTTGACAGGGGAACTGGCCAAAAACATTCAGTACTTC	CASSLGLTGELAKNIQYF
NA	TRBV5-4	NA	TRBJ2-2	TGTGCCAGCAGCTACAGGGTGTCGGCCGGGGAGCTGTTTTTT	CASSYRVSAGELFF
NA	TRBV15	NA	TRBJ2-5	TGTGCCACCAGCCCTGGGGGGGCGTGGGAGACCCAGTACTTC	CATSPGGAWETQYF
NA	TRBV19	few	TRBJ2-2	TGTGCCAGTAGTAGATGGTTAGCGAACACCGGGGAGCTGTTTTTT	CASSRWLANTGELFF
NA	TRBV10-2	NA	TRBJ1-2	TGCGCCAGCACCCACGAGGGTACAGGGCGCCTTAACTATGGCTACACCTTC	CASTHEGTGRLNYGYTF
TRBD1	TRBV28	NA	TRBJ2-7	TGTGCCAGCAGTAACGCGGACAGGACGAGCTCCTACGAGCAGTACTTC	CASSNADRTSSYEQYF
TRBD1	TRBV18	NA	TRBJ1-2	TGTGCCAGCTCGCCTGGACAGGGATTAGTTAGAGGTGGCTACACCTTC	CASSPGQGLVRGGYTF
TRBD1	TRBV6-5	NA	TRBJ2-5	TGTGCCAGCACCAGGACAGGTTTAGAGACCCAGTACTTC	CASTRTGLETQYF
TRBD1	TRBV18	once	TRBJ1-2	TGTGCCAGCTCATACCGGACAGGGAACTATGGCTACACCTTC	CASSYRTGNYGYTF
TRBD2	TRBV4-1	once	TRBJ2-5	TGCGCCAGCAGCCAAGATCCCAGCGGGGCACTACAAGAGACCCAGTACTTC	CASSQDPSGALQETQYF
TRBD1	TRBV5-1	NA	TRBJ1-2	TGCGCCAGCAGCGCAAGGACAGGGGGCGGCTATGGCTACACCTTC	CASSARTGGGYGYTF
NA	TRBV7-6	NA	TRBJ2-7	TGTGCCAGCAGCCAACAGGGTTACGAGCAGTACTTC	CASSQQGYEQYF
NA	TRBV5-6	NA	TRBJ1-1	TGTGCCAGCAGCCGGGGGGGGGTAGTAGCTTTCTTT	CASSRGGVVAFF
TRBD1	TRBV5-6	NA	TRBJ1-2	TGTGCCAGCAGACAGACAGGGGATAACTATGGCTACACCTTC	CASRQTGDNYGYTF
NA	TRBV5-4	NA	TRBJ2-3	TGTGCCAGCATTACCTCCGCTAGACCAGATACGCAGTATTTT	CASITSARPDTQYF
NA	TRBV7-8	NA	TRBJ1-2	TGTGCCAGCAGCTTTCGGACTTACTATGGCTACACCTTC	CASSFRTYYGYTF
TRBD2	TRBV2	few	TRBJ2-3	TGTGCCAGCAGCGGGGGGGGGCTAGCGGGCAGGGATACGCAGTATTTT	CASSGGGLAGRDTQYF
NA	TRBV4-3	NA	TRBJ1-2	TGCGCCAGCAGCCAAGATTTTGCAGGGAGGGCCTTC	CASSQDFAGRAF
TRBD2	TRBV7-3	NA	TRBJ2-3	TGTGCCAGCAGCCCAAACTACGGCGGGGGGGCAGGCACAGATACGCAGTATTTT	CASSPNYGGGAGTDTQYF
NA	TRBV5-5	NA	TRBJ2-7	TGTGCCAGCAGCGGGGGACTCACTCCCCAGTACGAGCAGTACTTC	CASSGGLTPQYEQYF
TRBD2	TRBV19	NA	TRBJ2-1	TGTGCCAGTAGTACCCTCACTAGCGGGGGCTACAATGAGCAGTTCTTC	CASSTLTSGGYNEQFF
TRBD1	TRBV27	NA	TRBJ2-3	TGTGCCAGCAGTGACAGGGTTCGAAGTACGCAGTATTTT	CASSDRVRSTQYF
NA	TRBV7-2	once	TRBJ1-6	TGTGCCAGCAGCCCCCTGAGAGGTGGCGGTTCACCCCTCCACTTT	CASSPLRGGGSPLHF
NA	TRBV11-2	NA	TRBJ1-1	TGTGCCAGCAGCTTAGATCGGGTTATCTCTGAAGCTTTCTTT	CASSLDRVISEAFF
NA	TRBV5-1	NA	TRBJ1-1	TGCGCCAGCAGCGACACCTTGGCTGGTGGCACTGAAGCTTTCTTT	CASSDTLAGGTEAFF
TRBD2	TRBV10-3	NA	TRBJ2-7	TGTGCCATCAGTGATGCGGCCCGGACTAGCGTCTCCTACGAGCAGTACTTC	CAISDAARTSVSYEQYF
TRBD1	TRBV19	NA	TRBJ1-2	TGTGCCAGTAGTACGCACTCCCTCCCGGGACAGCGCAATTATGGCTACACCTTC	CASSTHSLPGQRNYGYTF
TRBD2	TRBV27	NA	TRBJ2-1	TGTGCCAGCAGTCTTAGCGGGAGGCACCACAATGAGCAGTTCTTC	CASSLSGRHHNEQFF
NA	TRBV9	once	TRBJ2-2	TGTGCCAGCAGCGACCGGGAGAACACCGGGGAGCTGTTTTTT	CASSDRENTGELFF
TRBD1	TRBV5-1	NA	TRBJ1-4	TGCGCCAGCAGCCCGGAGACAGGGTTCGGGTTCACAACTAATGAAAAACTGTTTTTT	CASSPETGFGFTTNEKLFF